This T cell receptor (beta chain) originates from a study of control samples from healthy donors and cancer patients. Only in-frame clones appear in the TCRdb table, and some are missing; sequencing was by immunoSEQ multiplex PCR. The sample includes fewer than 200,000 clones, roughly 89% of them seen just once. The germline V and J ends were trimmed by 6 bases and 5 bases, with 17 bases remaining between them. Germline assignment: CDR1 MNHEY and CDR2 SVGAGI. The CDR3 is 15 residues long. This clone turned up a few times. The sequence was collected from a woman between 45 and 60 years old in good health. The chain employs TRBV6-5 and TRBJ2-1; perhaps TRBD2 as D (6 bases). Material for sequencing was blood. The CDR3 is CASRQPGRTNNEQFF. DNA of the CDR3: TGTGCCAGCAGACAACCGGGACGGACTAACAATGAGCAGTTCTTC.